This T cell receptor beta chain was captured by sequencing in a study of graft-versus-host responses after intestinal transplantation. Looking at the study overall: Anti-thymocyte globulin served as induction for all recipients, who then took tacrolimus and steroids for approximately three years.

Here immunoSEQ multiplex PCR was the method, and the copy in TCRdb shows in-frame clones only, minus some. The table records some 15,000 clones, about 74% of them present only once. Note on this clone: Its specificity is unknown.

V gave up 6 bases and J gave up 8 bases, with 20 bases separating them. The CDR3 spans 15 residues. Germline assignment: CDR1 SNHLY and CDR2 FYNNEI. The graft tissue was processed, and this released both intraepithelial and lamina propria lymphocytes. Study-level points and caveats: Where graft-donor T cell macrochimerism was present, patients had high graft-versus-host to host-versus-graft clonal ratios in allografts. Investigators detected GvH clones in recipient marrow, with some emerging earlier in ileum or blood.

Source: ileum tissue, taken 14 days after transplant. The chain links TRBV2 to TRBJ2-1; either TRBD1 or TRBD2 may fit D (5 bases each). This receptor was taken from a human patient who received an intestinal transplant, so some T cells may come from the graft donor. The DNA for the CDR3 is TGTGCCAGCAGGAGGGTTGGGGCGAGCTGGGATGAGCAGTTCTTC. This sequence encodes CASRRVGASWDEQFF.